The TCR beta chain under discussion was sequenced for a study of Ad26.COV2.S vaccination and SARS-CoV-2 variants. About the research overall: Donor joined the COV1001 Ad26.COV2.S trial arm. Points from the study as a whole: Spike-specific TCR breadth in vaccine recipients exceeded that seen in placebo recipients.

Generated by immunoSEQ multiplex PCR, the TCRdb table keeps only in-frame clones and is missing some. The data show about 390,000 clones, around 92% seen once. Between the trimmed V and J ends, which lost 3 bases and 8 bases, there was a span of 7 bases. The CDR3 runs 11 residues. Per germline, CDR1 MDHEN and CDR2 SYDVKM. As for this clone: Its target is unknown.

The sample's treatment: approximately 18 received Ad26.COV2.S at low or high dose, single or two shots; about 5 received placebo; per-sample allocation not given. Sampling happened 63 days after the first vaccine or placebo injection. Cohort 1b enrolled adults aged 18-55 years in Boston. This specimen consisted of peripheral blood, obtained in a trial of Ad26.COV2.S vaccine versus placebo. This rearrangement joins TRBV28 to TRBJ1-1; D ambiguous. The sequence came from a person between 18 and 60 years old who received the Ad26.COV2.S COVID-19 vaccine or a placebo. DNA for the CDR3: TGTGCCAGCAGTTTGGAGTCAGAAGCTTTCTTT. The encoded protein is CASSLESEAFF.